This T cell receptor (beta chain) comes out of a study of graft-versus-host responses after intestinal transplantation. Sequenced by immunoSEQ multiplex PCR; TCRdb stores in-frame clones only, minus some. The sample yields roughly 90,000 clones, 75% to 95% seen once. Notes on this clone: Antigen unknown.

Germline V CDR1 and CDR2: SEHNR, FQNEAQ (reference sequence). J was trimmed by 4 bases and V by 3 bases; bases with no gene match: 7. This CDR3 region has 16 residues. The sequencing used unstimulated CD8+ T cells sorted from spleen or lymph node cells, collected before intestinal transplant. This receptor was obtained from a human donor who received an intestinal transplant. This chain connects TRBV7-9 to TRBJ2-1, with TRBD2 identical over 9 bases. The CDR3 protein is CASSLEEREVYNEQFF. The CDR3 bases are TGTGCCAGCAGCTTGGAGGAGCGGGAGGTGTACAATGAGCAGTTCTTC.